This TCR beta chain was sequenced in a study of T cell responses to AZD1222 COVID-19 vaccine. At the level of the study: Doses given second, at about 4 or about 12 weeks, were pooled. Regarding the study as a whole: Donors, mostly white British, included more females; clonal diversity was possibly underestimated. In all cases, repertoires were sampled only after the peak T cell response.

On this clone itself: Its antigen is not identified.

CDR3 length equals 16 residues. Germline V gives CDR1 SGDLS, CDR2 YYNGEE. J was trimmed by 2 bases and V by 4 bases; bases with no gene match: 6. Assay used: immunoSEQ multiplex PCR; TCRdb lists only in-frame clones, some missing. This table holds some 130,000 clones, roughly 92% found once. The TCR was taken from an adult in good health. The chain combines TRBV9 with TRBJ2-3; 11 positions match TRBD2. The starting material was peripheral blood, obtained on day 0 of AZD1222 vaccination. The chain's CDR3 is CASSTIAGGYTDTQYF. Written as DNA, the CDR3 is TGTGCCAGCAGCACAATAGCGGGGGGGTACACAGATACGCAGTATTTT. Based on the CDR3 plus reference TRBV9 and TRBJ2-3, the full variable domain is DSGVTQTPKHLITATGQRVTLRCSPRSGDLSVYWYQQSLDQGLQFLIQYYNGEERAKGNILERFSAQQFPDLHSELNLSSLELGDSALYFCASSTIAGGYTDTQYFGPGTRLTVL.